Each of the 22 T cell receptor beta chains below was sequenced from the same sample in a study of identical twins. From the 5' RACE reads, TCRdb called clonotypes with MiXCR, one entry per CDR3 protein. Of 400,000 to 500,000 distinct CDR3 sequences in the sample, approximately 17% are singletons; the top ten hold about 12%. Input material: naive T cells sorted from blood. These receptors were collected from a middle-aged man in good health.

This clonotype was seen a handful of times. The gene calls are TRBV7-2 and TRBJ2-2, with 10 positions matching TRBD2. The ends lost 8 bases at V and 2 bases at J; junction bases unmatched: 8. Germline V gene lookup returns CDR1 SGHTA and CDR2 FQGNSA. The CDR3 sequence is 16 residues long. This chain's CDR3 is CASRERGGINTGELFF. CDR3 DNA: TGTGCCAGCCGTGAGCGGGGGGGGATTAACACCGGGGAGCTGTTTTTT.

This clonotype occurred many times. The chain recombines TRBV20-1 with TRBJ2-5, with no clear D. The length of the CDR3 is 13 residues. Germline-derived CDR1 and CDR2 are DFQATT and SNEGSKA (reference sequence). The V and J ends lost 1 base and 4 bases respectively, with 10 bases between them. The CDR3 loop is CSARARGLETQYF. In nucleotides, the CDR3 is TGCAGTGCTAGAGCACGAGGTTTAGAGACCCAGTACTTC.

At least ten counts were recorded for this clonotype. The chain is built from TRBV12-3 or TRBV12-4 and TRBJ2-1; the match to TRBD1 covers 10 bases. V dropped 6 bases and J dropped 2; count of bases not matched to a gene: 4. This CDR3 comprises 15 residues. In DNA, the CDR3 is TGTGCCAGCAGCCCTGGACAGGGGGCCTACAATGAGCAGTTCTTC. Amino acids: CASSPGQGAYNEQFF.

This clonotype has a count of ten or more. The chain carries TRBV5-6 and TRBJ2-1; 11 nucleotides align to TRBD2. The length of the CDR3 is 15 residues. V shed 5 bases, J shed 7 bases, and the junction held 8 bases outside the gene matches. Germline assignment: CDR1 SGHDT and CDR2 YYEEEE. The CDR3 sequence is CASSELAGAPNEQFF. The CDR3 DNA sequence: TGTGCCAGCAGTGAACTAGCGGGGGCCCCTAATGAGCAGTTCTTC. The variable domain in full, with the rest retrieved from reference TRBV5-6 and TRBJ2-1, is DAGVTQSPTHLIKTRGQQVTLRCSPKSGHDTVSWYQQALGQGPQFIFQYYEEEERQRGNFPDRFSGHQFPNYSSELNVNALLLGDSALYLCASSELAGAPNEQFFGPGTRLTVL.

This chain's CDR3 is CASALAAYEQYF. The CDR3 DNA reads as TGTGCCAGTGCGCTGGCGGCCTACGAGCAGTACTTC. The chain combines TRBV7-2 with TRBJ2-7; no clear D. Trimming shortened V by 9 bases and J by 2 bases, and 11 bases separated the two germline ends. The CDR3 loop spans 12 amino acids. In germline, CDR1 is SGHTA, CDR2 FQGNSA.

A few counts support this clonotype. V and J are TRBV24-1 and TRBJ2-5; 10 bases map to TRBD1. This CDR3 comprises 15 residues. Germline lookup yields CDR1 KGHDR and CDR2 SFDVKD. The ends lost 3 bases at V and 3 bases at J; junction bases unmatched: 3. This CDR3 reads CATSDGDRGEETQYF. CDR3 coding DNA: TGTGCCACCAGTGATGGGGACAGGGGAGAAGAGACCCAGTACTTC.

This chain joins TRBV20-1 and TRBJ2-7; 11 bases line up with TRBD1. Looked up from germline, CDR1 is DFQATT and CDR2 is SNEGSKA (reference sequence). There are 14 residues in the CDR3. Unmatched junction bases numbered 4, after V lost 0 bases and J lost 6 bases. Written as DNA, the CDR3 is TGCAGTGCTAGAGATGGCGGGACAGGGGGCGAGCAGTACTTC. It specifies CSARDGGTGGEQYF.

The V gene is TRBV6-5, the J gene TRBJ2-7; D is perhaps TRBD2 (6 bases). The V and J ends lost 1 base and 6 bases respectively, with 16 bases between them. There are 15 residues in the CDR3. CDR1 MNHEY and CDR2 SVGAGI come from the germline V gene. CDR3 DNA: TGTGCCAGCAGTTACTTCGTGTCTCCGGAGGGCGAGCAGTACTTC. Translating gives CASSYFVSPEGEQYF.

The chain links TRBV2 to TRBJ2-7; TRBD2 agrees at 8 bases. From germline, CDR1 is SNHLY and CDR2 FYNNEI. This CDR3 comprises 14 residues. V shed 6 bases, J shed 1 base, and the junction held 5 bases outside the gene matches. The CDR3: CASRVGLGSYEQYF. The CDR3 region has the DNA TGTGCCAGCAGAGTGGGACTAGGTTCCTACGAGCAGTACTTC.

This clonotype was counted a few times. The V gene is TRBV9, the J gene TRBJ2-5; the match to TRBD1 covers 7 bases. Germline V gene lookup returns CDR1 SGDLS and CDR2 YYNGEE. The CDR3 extends over 16 amino acids. Trimming at V came to 3 bases and at J to 1 base, leaving 9 bases not matched to a gene. The CDR3 region has the DNA TGTGCCAGCAGCGGCCGGGACAGAGTATTCCAAGAGACCCAGTACTTC. Translated: CASSGRDRVFQETQYF.

This clonotype was seen more than once but under ten times. The gene calls are TRBV6-1 and TRBJ2-3; 8 bases are shared with TRBD1. The V gene end was trimmed by 6 bases and the J gene end by 2 bases; junction bases not matched to a gene: 7. The germline V gene has CDR1 MNHNS and CDR2 SASEGT. This CDR3 spans 15 amino acids. The CDR3 DNA is TGTGCCAGCAGGAAGACAGGGGCCCACACAGATACGCAGTATTTT. Its protein is CASRKTGAHTDTQYF.

This clonotype was counted at least ten times. V usage is TRBV5-8 and J usage is TRBJ2-4; D call uncertain. The ends were cut back, 1 base at V and 11 bases at J, with 13 bases in the middle. There are 13 residues in the CDR3. Germline lookup yields CDR1 SGHTS and CDR2 YDEGEE. CDR3 region: CASSLIGPSLQYF. CDR3 DNA sequence: TGTGCCAGCAGCTTGATAGGACCGAGCCTTCAGTACTTC.

This clonotype came up many times. The chain has TRBV10-2 and TRBJ2-7, with D possibly TRBD1 on 6 matching bases. Germline V gene data show CDR1 as WSHSY and CDR2 as SAAADI. V was trimmed by 5 bases and J by 5 bases, leaving 10 bases between them. There are 12 residues in the CDR3. CDR3 bases: TGCGCCAGCAGTACAGGGAACCACGAGCAGTACTTC. It yields the protein CASSTGNHEQYF.

The table lists this clonotype with many counts. This chain uses TRBV20-1 with TRBJ2-1, with TRBD1 matching 11 bases. The CDR3 runs to 13 residues. CDR1 is DFQATT, CDR2 SNEGSKA, per germline (reference sequence). Unmatched junction bases numbered 7, after V lost 7 bases and J lost 8 bases. CDR3 sequence reads: CSVTGQGVHEQFF. The CDR3 nucleotides read TGCAGTGTTACGGGACAGGGGGTACATGAGCAGTTCTTC.

For this clonotype: It is likely a read error, because the conserved phenylalanine at the end of the CDR3 is missing. The gene calls are TRBV24-1 and TRBJ1-2; maybe TRBD1 (6 bases). Germline CDR1 and CDR2: KGHDR and SFDVKD. This CDR3 contains 16 residues. Between the trimmed V and J ends, which lost 2 bases and 0 bases, there was a span of 12 bases. The CDR3 bases are TGTGCCACCAGTGATTCGCGACAGGCAGCTAACTATGGCTACACCTCC. Its translation: CATSDSRQAANYGYTS.

This clonotype was picked up a small number of times. The chain links TRBV6-5 to TRBJ2-2; D is ambiguous. V lost 6 bases, J lost 3 bases, and 5 bases lay in between. The CDR3 extends over 12 amino acids. Per germline, CDR1 MNHEY and CDR2 SVGAGI. The CDR3 spells CASSSYTGELFF. The CDR3 DNA reads as TGTGCCAGCAGCTCTTACACCGGGGAGCTGTTTTTT.

J is TRBJ1-5 and V is TRBV6-2 or TRBV6-3, with D perhaps TRBD1 (5 bases). Germline V gene sequence: CDR1 MNHEY, CDR2 SVGEGT. Trimming left V 3 bases short and J 6 bases short, with 12 bases between. The CDR3 runs 14 residues. CDR3 nucleotide sequence: TGTGCCAGCAGTTATGCCAGGGACGGTCAGCCCCAGCATTTT. Protein product: CASSYARDGQPQHF.

This chain connects TRBV4-3 to TRBJ2-3, with 7 bases that match TRBD1. The CDR3 extends over 17 amino acids. Germline CDR1 is LGHNA and CDR2 is YSLEER. J was trimmed by 2 bases and V by 2 bases; bases with no gene match: 10. The CDR3 spells CASSQFRWGQPTDTQYF. The CDR3 DNA is TGCGCCAGCAGCCAATTCAGGTGGGGACAGCCCACAGATACGCAGTATTTT.

This chain uses TRBV7-9 with TRBJ2-5; no clear D. Trimming took 5 bases from V and 1 from J, leaving 14 bases between them. This CDR3 has 15 residues. CDR1 is SEHNR and CDR2 is FQNEAQ in the germline V gene (reference sequence). The CDR3 DNA reads TGTGCCAGCAGCCCAGCGCGGCAAACCCAAGAGACCCAGTACTTC. The encoded protein is CASSPARQTQETQYF. Drawing the rest from reference TRBV7-9 and TRBJ2-5, the complete variable domain is DTGVSQNPRHKITKRGQNVTFRCDPISEHNRLYWYRQTLGQGPEFLTYFQNEAQLEKSRLLSDRFSAERPKGSFSTLEIQRTEQGDSAMYLCASSPARQTQETQYFGPGTRLLVL.

The rearrangement links TRBV7-6 to TRBJ2-7, with D uncertain. The V and J ends lost 0 bases and 4 bases respectively, with 10 bases between them. The germline CDR1 and CDR2 sequences are SGHVS and FNYEAQ. This CDR3 comprises 14 residues. The CDR3 reads CASSLAPVGYEQYF. CDR3 nucleotides: TGTGCCAGCAGCTTAGCTCCCGTCGGGTACGAGCAGTACTTC.

This clonotype occurred many times. This sequence joins TRBV15 and TRBJ1-5, with D uncertain. This CDR3 is 12 amino acids long. Germline V CDR1 and CDR2: LNHNV, YYDKDF (reference sequence). V shed 0 bases and J shed 9 bases, with 6 bases lying between them. The CDR3 DNA is TGTGCCACCAGCAGAGATGTAGGGCCCCAGCATTTT. This codes for CATSRDVGPQHF. Looking up the rest from reference TRBV15 and TRBJ1-5 gives the full variable domain: DAMVIQNPRYQVTQFGKPVTLSCSQTLNHNVMYWYQQKSSQAPKLLFHYYDKDFNNEADTPDNFQSRRPNTSFCFLDIRSPGLGDTAMYLCATSRDVGPQHFGDGTRLSIL.

The chain carries TRBV7-9 and TRBJ2-7; D remains unclear. This CDR3 spans 12 amino acids. The germline V gene has CDR1 SEHNR and CDR2 FQNEAQ (reference sequence). Trimming stripped 5 bases from V and 5 bases from J, with 10 bases between. CDR3 nucleotides: TGTGCCAGCAGCGATGGCAGTCACGAGCAGTACTTC. Residues: CASSDGSHEQYF.